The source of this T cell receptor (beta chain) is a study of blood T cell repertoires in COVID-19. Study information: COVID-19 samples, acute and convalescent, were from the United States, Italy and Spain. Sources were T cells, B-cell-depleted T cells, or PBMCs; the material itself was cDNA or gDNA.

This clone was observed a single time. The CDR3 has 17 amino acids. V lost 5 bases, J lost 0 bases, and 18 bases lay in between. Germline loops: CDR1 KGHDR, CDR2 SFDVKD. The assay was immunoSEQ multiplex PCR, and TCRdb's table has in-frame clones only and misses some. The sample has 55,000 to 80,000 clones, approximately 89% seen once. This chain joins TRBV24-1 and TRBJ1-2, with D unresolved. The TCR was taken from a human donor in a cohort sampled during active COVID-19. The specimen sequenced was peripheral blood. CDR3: CATSASGSSLANYGYTF. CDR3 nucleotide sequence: TGTGCCACCAGTGCCTCGGGGAGCTCTTTAGCTAACTATGGCTACACCTTC.